This TCR beta chain was retrieved from a study of blood T cell repertoires in COVID-19. Turning to the study itself: Specimens from acute and convalescent COVID-19 originated in the United States, Italy and Spain.

The protocol was immunoSEQ multiplex PCR, while the TCRdb copy is restricted to in-frame clones and leaves out a portion. In the table there are 170,000 or so clones, 90% of which are singletons. Germline CDR1 reads MNHNY; CDR2 reads SVGAGI (reference sequence). The CDR3 totals 15 residues. Trimming removed 5 bases from V and 3 bases from J; junction bases left unmatched: 9. What was sequenced was peripheral blood. This TCR was sampled from a man aged 45-65 years with acute or convalescent COVID-19. The rearrangement joins TRBV6-6 to TRBJ2-5; 7 bases map to TRBD1. The CDR3 reads CASSTFYQGEETQYF. The CDR3 DNA is TGTGCCAGCAGTACCTTTTACCAGGGGGAAGAGACCCAGTACTTC.